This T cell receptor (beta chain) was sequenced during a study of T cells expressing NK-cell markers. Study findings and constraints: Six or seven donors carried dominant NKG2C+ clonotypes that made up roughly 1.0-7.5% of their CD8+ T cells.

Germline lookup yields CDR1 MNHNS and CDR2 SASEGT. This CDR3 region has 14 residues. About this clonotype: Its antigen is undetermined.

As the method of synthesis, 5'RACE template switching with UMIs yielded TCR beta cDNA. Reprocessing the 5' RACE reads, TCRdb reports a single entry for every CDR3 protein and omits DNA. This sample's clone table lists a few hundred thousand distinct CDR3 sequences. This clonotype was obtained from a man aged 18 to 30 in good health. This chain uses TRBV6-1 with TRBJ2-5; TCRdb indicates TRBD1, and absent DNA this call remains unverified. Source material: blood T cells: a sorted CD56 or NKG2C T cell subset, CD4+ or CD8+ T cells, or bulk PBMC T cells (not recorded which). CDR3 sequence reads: CASSTEGGWETQYF.